Given below is one TCR beta chain in context. Its target is unknown. The Oncomine TCR Beta short-read assay sequenced DNA from cultured CD4+ T cells. Once CD4+ T cells had been cultured, genomic DNA was extracted from them. TCRdb re-analysed the PCR reads in MiXCR, keeping a single row per CDR3 protein. The table shows some 6,900 distinct CDR3 sequences, with 33% occurring only once. This specimen belongs to a study of vaccination and CD4 T cells after COVID-19. Study summary: The authors gave control cultures a CEFX pool, an HIV-1 Nef pool, or no peptide.

The treatment denotes: roughly nine-day PBMC culture with coronavirus spike peptide pools or control peptides (ViraFEST assay). The unexposed donor provided CD4+ T cells, which were taken before the COVID-19 pandemic (2011-2018). Using peptide pools, antigen-specific T cells were expanded in ViraFEST before TCRs were sequenced. Study outcomes and limitations: Researchers report that 304 of 307 vaccine-specific clones in convalescent patients proved spike mono-reactive.

V lost 12 bases and J lost 7; bases outside the gene matches: 4. CDR1 is KGHDR, CDR2 SFDVKD, per germline. The CDR3 sequence is 13 residues long. This TCR came from a human donor in good health. V gene TRBV24-1 combines with J gene TRBJ2-1; TRBD2 matches at 14 bases. What was sequenced was CD4+ T cells from blood, cultured in vitro. Written as DNA, the CDR3 is TGTGCCGCGAGGACTAGCGGGAGGAATGAGCAGTTCTTC. Protein product: CAARTSGRNEQFF.